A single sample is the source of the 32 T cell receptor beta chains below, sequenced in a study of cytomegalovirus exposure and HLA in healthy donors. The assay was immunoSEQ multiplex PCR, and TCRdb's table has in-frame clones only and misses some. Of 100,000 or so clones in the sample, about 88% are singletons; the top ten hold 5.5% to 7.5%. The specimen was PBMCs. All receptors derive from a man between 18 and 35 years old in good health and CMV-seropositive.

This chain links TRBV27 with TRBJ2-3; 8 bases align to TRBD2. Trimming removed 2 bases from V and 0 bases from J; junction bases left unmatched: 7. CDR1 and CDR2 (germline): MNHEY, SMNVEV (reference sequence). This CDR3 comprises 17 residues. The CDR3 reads CASSLVEVAGSTDTQYF. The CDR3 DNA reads TGTGCCAGCAGTTTAGTCGAGGTAGCGGGGAGCACAGATACGCAGTATTTT.

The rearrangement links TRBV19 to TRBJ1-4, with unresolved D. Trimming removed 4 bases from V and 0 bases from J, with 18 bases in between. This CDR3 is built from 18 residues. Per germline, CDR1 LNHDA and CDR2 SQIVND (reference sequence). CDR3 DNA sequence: TGTGCCAGTAGTAAGAATCTTCTAGGCCGAACAACTAATGAAAAACTGTTTTTT. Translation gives CASSKNLLGRTTNEKLFF.

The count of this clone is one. CDR3 in DNA: TGTGCTAGTGGGTGGGACAGGGGCTCACTAGGGGTTTATTCACCCCTCCACTTT. Translated, it gives CASGWDRGSLGVYSPLHF. The genes are TRBV12-5 and TRBJ1-6; 10 bases fit TRBD1. V dropped 6 bases and J dropped 8; count of bases not matched to a gene: 16. Germline CDR1 LGHNT, CDR2 FRNRAP. This CDR3 is built from 18 residues.

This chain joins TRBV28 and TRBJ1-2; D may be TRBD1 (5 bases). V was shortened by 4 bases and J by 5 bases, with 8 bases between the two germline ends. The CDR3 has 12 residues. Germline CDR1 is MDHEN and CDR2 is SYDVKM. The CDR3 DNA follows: TGTGCCAGCAGTTATAGGGGTTATGGCTACACCTTC. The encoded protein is CASSYRGYGYTF.

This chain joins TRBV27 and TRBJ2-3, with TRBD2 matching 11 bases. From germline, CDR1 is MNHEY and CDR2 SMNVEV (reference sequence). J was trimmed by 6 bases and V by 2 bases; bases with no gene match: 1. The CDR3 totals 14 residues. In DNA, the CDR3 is TGTGCCAGCAGTTTACGACTAGCGGGGGATACGCAGTATTTT. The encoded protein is CASSLRLAGDTQYF.

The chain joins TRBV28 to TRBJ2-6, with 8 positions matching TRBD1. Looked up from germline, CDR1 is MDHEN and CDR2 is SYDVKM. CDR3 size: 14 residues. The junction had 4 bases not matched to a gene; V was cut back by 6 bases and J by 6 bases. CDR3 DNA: TGTGCCAGCAGAACAGGGGGTGAGGCCAACGTCCTGACTTTC. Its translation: CASRTGGEANVLTF. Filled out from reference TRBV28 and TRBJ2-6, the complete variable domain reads DVKVTQSSRYLVKRTGEKVFLECVQDMDHENMFWYRQDPGLGLRLIYFSYDVKMKEKGDIPEGYSVSREKKERFSLILESASTNQTSMYLCASRTGGEANVLTFGAGSRLTVL.

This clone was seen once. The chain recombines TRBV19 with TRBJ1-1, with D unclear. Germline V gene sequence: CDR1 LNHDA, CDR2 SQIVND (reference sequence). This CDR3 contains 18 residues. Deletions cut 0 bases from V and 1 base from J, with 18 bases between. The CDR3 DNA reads TGTGCCAGTAGTATAGATTCCACCGGGTGGTACGCGAACACTGAAGCTTTCTTT. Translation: CASSIDSTGWYANTEAFF.

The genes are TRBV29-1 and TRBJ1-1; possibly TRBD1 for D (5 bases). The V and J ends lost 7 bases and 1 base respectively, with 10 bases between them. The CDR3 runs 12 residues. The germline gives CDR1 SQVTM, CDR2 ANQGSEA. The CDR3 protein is CSAGTGNTEAFF. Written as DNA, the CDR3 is TGCAGCGCGGGCACAGGGAACACTGAAGCTTTCTTT.

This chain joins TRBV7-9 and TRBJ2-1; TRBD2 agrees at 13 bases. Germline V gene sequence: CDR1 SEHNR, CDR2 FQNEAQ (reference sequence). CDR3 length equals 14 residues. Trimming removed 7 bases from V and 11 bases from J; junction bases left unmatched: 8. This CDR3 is CASTGTSGIGKQFF. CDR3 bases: TGTGCCAGCACGGGGACTAGCGGGATTGGGAAGCAGTTCTTC.

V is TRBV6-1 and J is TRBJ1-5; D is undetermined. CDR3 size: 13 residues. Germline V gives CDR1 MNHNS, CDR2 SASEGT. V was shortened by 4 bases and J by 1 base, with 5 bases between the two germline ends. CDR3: CASSVVSNQPQHF. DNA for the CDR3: TGTGCCAGCAGTGTAGTCAGCAATCAGCCCCAGCATTTT.

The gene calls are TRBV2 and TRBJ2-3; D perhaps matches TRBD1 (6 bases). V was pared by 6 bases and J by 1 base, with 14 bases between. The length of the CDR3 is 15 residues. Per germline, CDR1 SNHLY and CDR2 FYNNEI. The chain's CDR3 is CASSARDTRTDTQYF. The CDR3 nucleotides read TGTGCCAGCAGCGCGAGGGACACTCGCACAGATACGCAGTATTTT.

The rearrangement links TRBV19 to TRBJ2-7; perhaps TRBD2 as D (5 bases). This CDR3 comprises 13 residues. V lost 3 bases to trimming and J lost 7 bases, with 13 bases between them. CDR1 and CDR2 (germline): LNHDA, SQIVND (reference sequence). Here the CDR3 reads CASSIRSGREQYF. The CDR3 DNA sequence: TGTGCCAGTAGTATTCGGAGCGGCCGGGAGCAGTACTTC.

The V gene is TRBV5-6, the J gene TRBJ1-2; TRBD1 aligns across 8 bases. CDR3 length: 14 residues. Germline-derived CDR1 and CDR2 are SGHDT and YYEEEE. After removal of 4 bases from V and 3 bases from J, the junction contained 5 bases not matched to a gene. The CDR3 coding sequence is TGTGCCAGCAGCCGACAGGGGATCGACTATGGCTACACCTTC. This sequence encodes CASSRQGIDYGYTF.

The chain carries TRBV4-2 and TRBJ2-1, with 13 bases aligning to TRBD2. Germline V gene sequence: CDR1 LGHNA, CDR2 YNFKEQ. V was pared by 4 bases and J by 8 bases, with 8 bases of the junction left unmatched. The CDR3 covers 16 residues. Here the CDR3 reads CASSPNGLAGDDEQFF. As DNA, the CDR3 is TGTGCCAGCAGCCCCAATGGACTAGCGGGAGATGATGAGCAGTTCTTC.

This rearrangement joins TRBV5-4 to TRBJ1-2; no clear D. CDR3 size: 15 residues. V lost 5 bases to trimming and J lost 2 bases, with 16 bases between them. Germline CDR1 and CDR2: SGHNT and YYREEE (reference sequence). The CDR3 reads CASRLGGGRNYGYTF. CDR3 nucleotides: TGTGCCAGCAGACTTGGAGGCGGACGGAACTATGGCTACACCTTC.

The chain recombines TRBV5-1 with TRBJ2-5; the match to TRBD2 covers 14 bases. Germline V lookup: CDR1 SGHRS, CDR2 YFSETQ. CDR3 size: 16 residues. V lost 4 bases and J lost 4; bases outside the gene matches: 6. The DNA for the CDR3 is TGCGCCAGCAGCACAGGGACTAGCGGGAGTTCAGAGACCCAGTACTTC. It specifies CASSTGTSGSSETQYF.

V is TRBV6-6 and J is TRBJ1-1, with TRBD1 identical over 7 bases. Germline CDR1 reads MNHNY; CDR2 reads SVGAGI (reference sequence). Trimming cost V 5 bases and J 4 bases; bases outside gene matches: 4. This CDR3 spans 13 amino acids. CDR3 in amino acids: CASSRAGGTEAFF. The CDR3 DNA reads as TGTGCCAGCAGTAGGGCAGGGGGCACTGAAGCTTTCTTT.

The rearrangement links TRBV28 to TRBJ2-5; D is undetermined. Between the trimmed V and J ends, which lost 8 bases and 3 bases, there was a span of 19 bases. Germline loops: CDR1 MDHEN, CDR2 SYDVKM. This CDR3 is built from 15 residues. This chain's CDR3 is CASSQSRVQKETQYF. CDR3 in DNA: TGTGCCAGCTCCCAGAGTCGGGTCCAAAAAGAGACCCAGTACTTC.

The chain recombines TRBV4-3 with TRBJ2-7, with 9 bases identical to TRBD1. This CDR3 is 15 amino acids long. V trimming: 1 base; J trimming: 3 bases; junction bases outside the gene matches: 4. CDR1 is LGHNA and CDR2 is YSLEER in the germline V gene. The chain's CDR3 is CASSQAGTGNYEQYF. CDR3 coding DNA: TGCGCCAGCAGCCAAGCCGGGACAGGGAACTACGAGCAGTACTTC.

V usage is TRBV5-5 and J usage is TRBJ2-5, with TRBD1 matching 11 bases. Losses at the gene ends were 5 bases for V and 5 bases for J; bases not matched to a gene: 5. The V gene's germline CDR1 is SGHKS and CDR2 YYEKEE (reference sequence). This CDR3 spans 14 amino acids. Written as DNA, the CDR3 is TGTGCCAGCAGAGTGGGACAGGGGGTCGAGACCCAGTACTTC. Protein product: CASRVGQGVETQYF.

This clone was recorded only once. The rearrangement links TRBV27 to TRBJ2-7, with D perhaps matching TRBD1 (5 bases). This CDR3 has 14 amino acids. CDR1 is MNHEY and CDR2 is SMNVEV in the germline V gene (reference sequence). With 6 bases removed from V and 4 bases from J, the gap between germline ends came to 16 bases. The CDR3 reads CASSQSGFGYEQYF. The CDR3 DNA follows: TGTGCCAGCAGCCAATCAGGGTTTGGGTACGAGCAGTACTTC.

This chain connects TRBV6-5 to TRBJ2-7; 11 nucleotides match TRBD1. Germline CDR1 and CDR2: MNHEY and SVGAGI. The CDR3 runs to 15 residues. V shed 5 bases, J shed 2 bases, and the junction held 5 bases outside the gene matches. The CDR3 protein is CASSPGQGAPYEQYF. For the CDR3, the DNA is TGTGCCAGCAGTCCAGGACAGGGGGCTCCCTACGAGCAGTACTTC.

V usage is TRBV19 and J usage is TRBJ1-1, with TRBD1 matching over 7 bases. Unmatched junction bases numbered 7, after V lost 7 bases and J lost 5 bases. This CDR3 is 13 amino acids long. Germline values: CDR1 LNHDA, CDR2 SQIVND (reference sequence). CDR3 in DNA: TGTGCCAGTACTACAGGGGAGCGGACTGAAGCTTTCTTT. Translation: CASTTGERTEAFF.

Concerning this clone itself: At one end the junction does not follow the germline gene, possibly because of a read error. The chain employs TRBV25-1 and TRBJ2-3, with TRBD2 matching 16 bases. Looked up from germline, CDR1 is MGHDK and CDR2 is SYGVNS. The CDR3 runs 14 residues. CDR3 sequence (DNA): TGTGCCAGCAGTGAATCGGGACTAGCGGGGGGGCTGCATTTT. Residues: CASSESGLAGGLHF.

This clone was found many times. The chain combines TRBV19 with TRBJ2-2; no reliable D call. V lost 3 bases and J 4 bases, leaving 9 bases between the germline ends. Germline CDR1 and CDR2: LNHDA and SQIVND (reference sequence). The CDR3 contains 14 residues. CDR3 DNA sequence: TGTGCCAGTAGTATGGAAGCTAGCACCGGGGAGCTGTTTTTT. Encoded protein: CASSMEASTGELFF.

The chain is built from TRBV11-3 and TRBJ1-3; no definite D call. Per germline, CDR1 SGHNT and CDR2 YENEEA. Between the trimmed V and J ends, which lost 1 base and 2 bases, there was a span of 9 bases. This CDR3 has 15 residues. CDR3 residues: CASSLGGAAGNTIYF. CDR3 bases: TGTGCCAGCAGCTTAGGGGGAGCGGCTGGAAACACCATATATTTT. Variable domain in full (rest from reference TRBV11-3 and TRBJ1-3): EAGVVQSPRYKIIEKKQPVAFWCNPISGHNTLYWYLQNLGQGPELLIRYENEEAVDDSQLPKDRFSAERLKGVDSTLKIQPAELGDSAVYLCASSLGGAAGNTIYFGEGSWLTVV.

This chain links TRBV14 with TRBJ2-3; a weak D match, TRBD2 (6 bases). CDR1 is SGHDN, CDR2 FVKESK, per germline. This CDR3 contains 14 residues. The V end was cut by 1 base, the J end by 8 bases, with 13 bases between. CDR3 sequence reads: CASSQGDWAGTQYF. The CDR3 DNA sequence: TGTGCCAGCAGCCAAGGGGACTGGGCAGGTACGCAGTATTTT.

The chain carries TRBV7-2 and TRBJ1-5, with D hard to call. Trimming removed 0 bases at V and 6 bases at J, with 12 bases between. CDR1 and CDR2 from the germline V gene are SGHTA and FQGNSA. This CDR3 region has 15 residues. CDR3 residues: CASSLALGGGQPQHF. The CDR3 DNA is TGTGCCAGCAGCTTAGCGCTGGGAGGCGGTCAGCCCCAGCATTTT.

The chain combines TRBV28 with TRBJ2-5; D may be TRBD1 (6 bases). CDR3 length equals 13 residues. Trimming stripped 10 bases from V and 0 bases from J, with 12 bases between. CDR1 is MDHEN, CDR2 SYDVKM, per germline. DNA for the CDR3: TGTGCCACCTATAACAGGGACCAAGAGACCCAGTACTTC. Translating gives CATYNRDQETQYF.

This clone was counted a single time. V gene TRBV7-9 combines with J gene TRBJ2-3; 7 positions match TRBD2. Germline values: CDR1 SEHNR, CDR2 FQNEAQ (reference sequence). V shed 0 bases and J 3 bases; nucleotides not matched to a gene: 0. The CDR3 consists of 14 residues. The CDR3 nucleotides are TGTGCCAGCAGCTTAGCGGGAGGGACAGATACGCAGTATTTT. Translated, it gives CASSLAGGTDTQYF.

The CDR3 DNA reads TGTGCCAGCAGTACAGGGAGCTTCGGAAACACCATATATTTT. This translates into CASSTGSFGNTIYF. J is TRBJ1-3 and V is TRBV6-6, with a weak D call TRBD1 (6 bases). This CDR3 spans 14 amino acids. Per the germline V gene, CDR1 is MNHNY and CDR2 is SVGAGI (reference sequence). Trimming pared 5 bases from V and 4 bases from J, leaving 12 bases between.

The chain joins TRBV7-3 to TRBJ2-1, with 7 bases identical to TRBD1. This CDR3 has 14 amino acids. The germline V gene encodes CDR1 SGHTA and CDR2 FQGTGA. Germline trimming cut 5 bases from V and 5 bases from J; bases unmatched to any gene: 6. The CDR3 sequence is CASSNRDRDNEQFF. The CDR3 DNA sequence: TGTGCCAGCAGCAACCGGGACAGAGACAATGAGCAGTTCTTC.